This TCR beta chain came from a study of cytomegalovirus exposure and HLA in healthy donors. Whole-study findings and limits: Cytomegalovirus association was listed for around 170 TCR beta chains.

V dropped 5 bases and J dropped 4; count of bases not matched to a gene: 6. From germline, CDR1 is SGHTA and CDR2 FQGNSA. The CDR3 runs to 14 residues. This clone turned up a few times. Its antigen is unknown. Libraries were prepared by immunoSEQ multiplex PCR; TCRdb keeps only in-frame clonotypes and omits some of them. The data show about 98,000 clones, roughly 85% seen once. The sequenced sample consisted of PBMCs. The source is a woman in her 30s in good health and CMV-seronegative. The rearrangement links TRBV7-2 to TRBJ1-2; 8 bases are shared with TRBD1. In DNA form, the CDR3 reads TGTGCCAGCAGCACCTCCACAGGGGGCTATGGCTACACCTTC. Translated: CASSTSTGGYGYTF.